This TCR beta chain is from a study of blood T cells in healthy people across ages. V lost 5 bases and J lost 7, with 8 bases in between. Germline CDR1 is KGHDR and CDR2 is SFDVKD. This CDR3 has 12 residues. A second PCR, run for about 6 to 11 cycles, used a sample-barcoded 5' primer plus a J-beta primer mix. MiXCR, run by TCRdb on the 5' RACE reads, gives a single entry per CDR3 protein. Of approximately 600,000 distinct CDR3 sequences listed, about 54% are singletons. This chain uses TRBV24-1 with TRBJ2-1; no clear D. This receptor was taken from a man in his 60s in good health. Sequencing input: blood. Here the CDR3 DNA reads TGTGCCACCAGTGGCCCGACGAATGAGCAGTTCTTC. Amino acids: CATSGPTNEQFF.